Listed below are T cell receptor beta chains from one sample, sequenced in a study of T cell responses to AZD1222 COVID-19 vaccine. Measured with immunoSEQ multiplex PCR; TCRdb has only the in-frame clones, and not every one. The table has some 120,000 clones, about 90% seen once. The sample here was peripheral blood, taken on day 0 of AZD1222 vaccination. These receptors all stem from an adult in good health. The CDR3 runs from the conserved cysteine through the conserved F or W. The order of the fields is D gene, V gene, clone size, J gene, CDR3 protein, CDR3 DNA. A D gene is named only where the DNA matches it firmly. Rows give clone size only sometimes, using once, few, many, or a class for an expanded clone.

d_call: NA; v_call: TRBV19; clone_size: NA; j_call: TRBJ2-1; cdr3_aa: CASSTFNEQFF; cdr3_nt: TGTGCCAGTAGTACGTTCAATGAGCAGTTCTTC
d_call: NA; v_call: TRBV11-3; clone_size: NA; j_call: TRBJ2-5; cdr3_aa: CASSPNRGAGTQYF; cdr3_nt: TGTGCCAGCAGCCCGAATAGGGGGGCCGGGACCCAGTACTTC
d_call: TRBD1; v_call: TRBV7-6; clone_size: NA; j_call: TRBJ1-2; cdr3_aa: CASSPAFTGGGYTF; cdr3_nt: TGTGCCAGCAGCCCCGCTTTCACAGGGGGGGGCTACACCTTC
d_call: NA; v_call: TRBV9; clone_size: NA; j_call: TRBJ1-3; cdr3_aa: CASSVGQQLGNTIYF; cdr3_nt: TGTGCCAGCAGCGTCGGACAGCAACTTGGAAACACCATATATTTT
d_call: TRBD1; v_call: TRBV4-3; clone_size: NA; j_call: TRBJ1-2; cdr3_aa: CASSHSFGTENGYTF; cdr3_nt: TGCGCCAGCAGCCATTCCTTCGGGACAGAGAATGGCTACACCTTC
d_call: NA; v_call: TRBV14; clone_size: NA; j_call: TRBJ2-2; cdr3_aa: CASSQSQVNTGELFF; cdr3_nt: TGTGCCAGCAGCCAATCACAGGTTAACACCGGGGAGCTGTTTTTT
d_call: NA; v_call: TRBV18; clone_size: NA; j_call: TRBJ1-2; cdr3_aa: CASSRNTDNYGYTF; cdr3_nt: TGTGCCAGCTCCCGTAATACAGATAACTATGGCTACACCTTC
d_call: NA; v_call: TRBV6-1; clone_size: NA; j_call: TRBJ2-7; cdr3_aa: CASSEVGTGRSYEQYF; cdr3_nt: TGTGCCAGCAGTGAAGTAGGAACAGGGCGCTCCTACGAGCAGTACTTC
d_call: TRBD1; v_call: TRBV7-8; clone_size: NA; j_call: TRBJ1-1; cdr3_aa: CASSPRQGRSEAFF; cdr3_nt: TGTGCCAGCAGCCCCCGACAGGGGCGGTCTGAAGCTTTCTTT
d_call: NA; v_call: TRBV4-2; clone_size: NA; j_call: TRBJ1-1; cdr3_aa: CASSPGDRTEAFF; cdr3_nt: TGTGCCAGCAGCCCGGGGGATCGCACTGAAGCTTTCTTT
d_call: TRBD2; v_call: TRBV11-2; clone_size: NA; j_call: TRBJ2-1; cdr3_aa: CASSSSLAGGRNEQFF; cdr3_nt: TGTGCCAGCAGCTCGTCACTAGCGGGGGGGAGAAATGAGCAGTTCTTC
d_call: TRBD1; v_call: TRBV4-1; clone_size: NA; j_call: TRBJ1-2; cdr3_aa: CASSHTDRVDYGYTF; cdr3_nt: TGCGCCAGCAGCCACACGGACAGGGTGGACTATGGCTACACCTTC
d_call: NA; v_call: TRBV20-1; clone_size: once; j_call: TRBJ2-1; cdr3_aa: CSAPADNEQFF; cdr3_nt: TGCAGTGCTCCTGCCGATAATGAGCAGTTCTTC
d_call: NA; v_call: TRBV6-2/TRBV6-3; clone_size: NA; j_call: TRBJ1-5; cdr3_aa: CASSYFGGASQPQHF; cdr3_nt: TGTGCCAGCAGTTACTTTGGGGGCGCTAGTCAGCCCCAGCATTTT
d_call: NA; v_call: TRBV7-6; clone_size: NA; j_call: TRBJ2-2; cdr3_aa: CASSSLNGESTGELFF; cdr3_nt: TGTGCCAGCAGCTCCCTTAACGGGGAATCCACCGGGGAGCTGTTTTTT
d_call: NA; v_call: TRBV7-8; clone_size: NA; j_call: TRBJ2-7; cdr3_aa: CASSPHRGVLRYEQYF; cdr3_nt: TGTGCCAGCAGCCCACATCGGGGCGTCCTACGGTACGAGCAGTACTTC
d_call: TRBD1; v_call: TRBV2; clone_size: NA; j_call: TRBJ2-1; cdr3_aa: CASTLGQGGNEQFF; cdr3_nt: TGTGCCAGCACCCTGGGACAGGGTGGTAATGAGCAGTTCTTC
d_call: NA; v_call: TRBV10-1; clone_size: NA; j_call: TRBJ1-5; cdr3_aa: CASIKGLHNQPQHF; cdr3_nt: TGCGCCAGCATCAAGGGACTTCACAATCAGCCCCAGCATTTT
d_call: NA; v_call: TRBV25-1; clone_size: NA; j_call: TRBJ2-7; cdr3_aa: CASSELGNEQYF; cdr3_nt: TGTGCCAGCAGTGAATTAGGGAACGAGCAGTACTTC
d_call: NA; v_call: TRBV7-3; clone_size: NA; j_call: TRBJ2-2; cdr3_aa: CASSSGTPNTGELFF; cdr3_nt: TGTGCCAGCAGTTCCGGGACACCGAACACCGGGGAGCTGTTTTTT
d_call: TRBD2; v_call: TRBV13; clone_size: NA; j_call: TRBJ2-3; cdr3_aa: CASSHGTSGSTDTQYF; cdr3_nt: TGTGCCAGCAGCCATGGGACTAGCGGTAGCACAGATACGCAGTATTTT
d_call: NA; v_call: TRBV7-9; clone_size: NA; j_call: TRBJ1-4; cdr3_aa: CASSLSGTNEKLFF; cdr3_nt: TGTGCCAGCAGCCTTTCCGGGACAAATGAAAAACTGTTTTTT